A selection of T cell receptor beta chains follows, all from one sample in a study of blood T cells in healthy people across ages. TCRdb independently ran MiXCR on the 5' RACE reads; one entry per CDR3 protein. The repertoire holds about 1.6 million distinct CDR3 sequences, with roughly 32% as singletons. The sample was blood. All receptors derive from a woman in her twenties or thirties in good health. The CDR3 runs from the conserved cysteine through the conserved F or W. D genes are given only for firm matches. Some rows mark clone size as missing; the rest say once, few, many or name a class of expanded clone.

TRBV7-2	NA	TRBD2	TRBJ2-1	TGTGCCAGCAGCTTACGTACTCCGACTAGCGGAGTTAACAATGAGCAGTTCTTC	CASSLRTPTSGVNNEQFF
TRBV9	NA	TRBD2	TRBJ2-6	TGTGCCAGCAGCGCTCCAGCGGGGGGGCATGGGACCAACGTCCTGACTTTC	CASSAPAGGHGTNVLTF
TRBV3-1	NA	TRBD1	TRBJ1-1	TGTGCCAGCAGCCATCCATACAGGGGGCCTCTGAACACTGAAGCTTTCTTT	CASSHPYRGPLNTEAFF
TRBV27	few	TRBD2	TRBJ2-1	TGTGCCACCTCGCTAGCGGGAGAAAGTTGGAATGAGCAGTTCTTC	CATSLAGESWNEQFF
TRBV6-2/TRBV6-3	NA	NA	TRBJ2-7	TGTGCCAGCACCCAATGGGACACCGGAGCCTACGAGCAGTACTTC	CASTQWDTGAYEQYF
TRBV2	NA	TRBD1	TRBJ2-7	TGTGCCAGCAGTGATCTGGGGACAGCGTCCTACGAGCAGTACTTC	CASSDLGTASYEQYF
TRBV6-1	NA	TRBD1	TRBJ1-2	TGTGCCAGCAGGACCGAGGAGGGGGCATCGTTCTCTGGCTACACCTTC	CASRTEEGASFSGYTF
TRBV27	NA	NA	TRBJ2-5	TGTGCCAGTCCCCTAGCGAAACAAGAGACCCAGTACTTC	CASPLAKQETQYF
TRBV12-3/TRBV12-4	NA	TRBD1	TRBJ1-6	TGTGCCAGCAGATTGGGACAGGTGGATAATTCACCCCTCCACTTT	CASRLGQVDNSPLHF
TRBV20-1	few	TRBD1	TRBJ1-2	TGCAGTGCCCCAGGGACAGGGGGCTTTGGCTACACCTTC	CSAPGTGGFGYTF
TRBV20-1	NA	TRBD1	TRBJ1-2	TGCAGTGCTAGAGCATACAGGGGCCTGGGCTACACCTTC	CSARAYRGLGYTF
TRBV20-1	few	TRBD1	TRBJ2-5	TGCAGTGCTAACCGGGACAGGGGGCGGCAAGAGACCCAGTACTTC	CSANRDRGRQETQYF
TRBV7-2	few	TRBD2	TRBJ2-7	TGTGCCAGCAGCTTCGGGACTAGCGGGGGGTATAACGAGCAGTACTTC	CASSFGTSGGYNEQYF
TRBV4-1	few	NA	TRBJ1-5	TGCGCCAGCAGCCAAGTAGCAGGGCTTCAGCCCCAGCATTTT	CASSQVAGLQPQHF
TRBV4-2	many	NA	TRBJ2-7	TGTGCCAGCACCCTCAGCCATTACTACGAGCAGTACTTC	CASTLSHYYEQYF
TRBV11-2	few	NA	TRBJ2-5	TGTGCCAGCACTACCTCGGCAGGTTCGGAGACCCAGTACTTC	CASTTSAGSETQYF